A single sample is the source of the 21 T cell receptor beta chains below, sequenced in a study of Ad26.COV2.S vaccination and SARS-CoV-2 variants. The treatment is: some 20 received Ad26.COV2.S at low or high dose, single or two shots; 5 received placebo; per-sample allocation not given. Day 63 after the first injection of vaccine or placebo was the sampling time. Clones were read by immunoSEQ multiplex PCR, and TCRdb kept only the in-frame ones, dropping some. Of around 420,000 clones in the sample, roughly 90% were seen once. This material consisted of peripheral blood, taken in a trial of Ad26.COV2.S vaccine versus placebo. These receptors all come from a person aged 18 to 59 who received the Ad26.COV2.S COVID-19 vaccine or a placebo.

The rearrangement uses TRBV7-2 and TRBJ2-1, with TRBD1 identical over 8 bases. CDR1 and CDR2 from the germline V gene are SGHTA and FQGNSA. Unmatched junction bases numbered 5, after V lost 5 bases and J lost 2 bases. The CDR3 extends over 15 amino acids. The CDR3 spells CASSPWTGTYNEQFF. The DNA for the CDR3 is TGTGCCAGCAGCCCCTGGACAGGGACCTACAATGAGCAGTTCTTC.

The chain is built from TRBV11-2 and TRBJ1-1; the D is unclear. The CDR3 consists of 12 residues. V gave up 0 bases and J gave up 10 bases, with 9 bases separating them. Germline assignment: CDR1 SGHAT and CDR2 FQNNGV. Here the CDR3 DNA reads TGTGCCAGCAGCTTAGATAGGAGGCGAGCTTTCTTT. It yields the protein CASSLDRRRAFF.

The V and J genes are TRBV10-3 and TRBJ2-3, with 11 bases matching TRBD2. The germline V gene encodes CDR1 ENHRY and CDR2 SYGVKD. V shed 7 bases and J 2 bases; nucleotides not matched to a gene: 8. The CDR3 runs 16 residues. The CDR3 region has the DNA TGTGCCATCATCGCCGGGACTAGCGGCTACACAGATACGCAGTATTTT. It specifies CAIIAGTSGYTDTQYF.

The V and J genes are TRBV6-6 and TRBJ2-5, with D possibly TRBD2 on 5 matching bases. Germline V gene lookup returns CDR1 MNHNY and CDR2 SVGAGI (reference sequence). With 0 bases removed from V and 1 base from J, the gap between germline ends came to 6 bases. There are 14 residues in the CDR3. The CDR3 loop reads CASSYSAGQETQYF. The CDR3 nucleotides read TGTGCCAGCAGTTACTCTGCGGGCCAAGAGACCCAGTACTTC.

The chain links TRBV15 to TRBJ2-7; D is possibly TRBD2 (5 bases). Germline V CDR1 and CDR2: LNHNV, YYDKDF (reference sequence). The V gene lost 0 bases and the J gene lost 6 bases, with 9 bases spanning the gap. CDR3 length equals 13 residues. CDR3 coding DNA: TGTGCCACCAGCAGAGATGGCGGGTTCGAGCAGTACTTC. It encodes CATSRDGGFEQYF.

This chain joins TRBV10-3 and TRBJ1-6, with TRBD1 matching over 8 bases. Trimming removed 11 bases from V and 6 bases from J; junction bases left unmatched: 9. Per the germline V gene, CDR1 is ENHRY and CDR2 is SYGVKD. The CDR3 spans 14 residues. The CDR3 coding sequence is TGTGCCGCACGGACAGGGAATTTTAATTCACCCCTCCACTTT. Protein: CAARTGNFNSPLHF.

The genes are TRBV19 and TRBJ1-2; no clear D. Germline V CDR1 and CDR2: LNHDA, SQIVND (reference sequence). V lost 5 bases and J 5 bases, leaving 15 bases between the germline ends. This CDR3 spans 14 amino acids. CDR3 nucleotide sequence: TGTGCCAGTAGTCCGGAAACAGAGTCGTATGGCTACACCTTC. Its translation is CASSPETESYGYTF.

The genes are TRBV4-3 and TRBJ1-4, with D possibly TRBD1 on 5 matching bases. This CDR3 is built from 14 residues. Per germline, CDR1 LGHNA and CDR2 YSLEER. Trimming removed 2 bases from V and 6 bases from J, with 10 bases in between. CDR3 coding DNA: TGCGCCAGCAGCCAAATGGGACCTGATGAAAAACTGTTTTTT. Amino acids: CASSQMGPDEKLFF.

This clone was counted once. The rearrangement uses TRBV10-3 and TRBJ2-7; 11 bases fit TRBD1. This CDR3 spans 17 amino acids. In germline, CDR1 is ENHRY, CDR2 SYGVKD. Unmatched junction bases numbered 10, after V lost 6 bases and J lost 0 bases. The CDR3 here is CAISSPSGTGGSYEQYF. The CDR3, as DNA: TGTGCCATCAGCTCCCCCTCCGGGACAGGGGGCTCCTACGAGCAGTACTTC.

This chain uses TRBV29-1 with TRBJ1-2, with unresolved D. Germline loops: CDR1 SQVTM, CDR2 ANQGSEA. This CDR3 region has 15 residues. Trimming removed 4 bases at V and 0 bases at J, with 15 bases between. As DNA, the CDR3 is TGCAGCGTTGGGGATTCCGGCCTCACTAACTATGGCTACACCTTC. It specifies CSVGDSGLTNYGYTF. The whole variable domain, remainder taken from reference TRBV29-1 and TRBJ1-2, is SAVISQKPSRDICQRGTSLTIQCQVDSQVTMMFWYRQQPGQSLTLIATANQGSEATYESGFVIDKFPISRPNLTFSTLTVSNMSPEDSSIYLCSVGDSGLTNYGYTFGSGTRLTVV.

About this clone: In the same sample, other DNA sequences code for this CDR3. The V call is TRBV30, the J call TRBJ2-7, with unresolved D. The germline gives CDR1 GTSNPN, CDR2 SVGIG (reference sequence). The ends were cut back, 1 base at V and 4 bases at J, with 5 bases in the middle. The CDR3 consists of 11 residues. The CDR3 protein is CAWSGSYEQYF. As DNA, the CDR3 is TGTGCCTGGAGTGGCTCTTACGAGCAGTACTTC.

This chain joins TRBV14 and TRBJ1-1; the D is unclear. The CDR3 loop spans 15 amino acids. V lost 5 bases and J 1 base, leaving 14 bases between the germline ends. The V gene's germline CDR1 is SGHDN and CDR2 FVKESK. CDR3 residues: CASSVRPLGNTEAFF. The CDR3 coding sequence is TGTGCCAGCAGCGTACGGCCCCTAGGGAACACTGAAGCTTTCTTT.

This clone showed up just once. The chain recombines TRBV5-5 with TRBJ1-6, with 7 positions matching TRBD1. V shed 4 bases and J 8 bases; nucleotides not matched to a gene: 6. Germline loops: CDR1 SGHKS, CDR2 YYEKEE (reference sequence). The CDR3 runs to 14 residues. The CDR3 sequence: CASSLRDRDSPLHF. The CDR3 coding sequence is TGTGCCAGCAGCCTCCGTGACAGGGATTCACCCCTCCACTTT.

The chain joins TRBV18 to TRBJ1-1, with D possibly TRBD1 on 6 matching bases. Germline-derived CDR1 and CDR2 are KGHSH and LQKENI. The CDR3 is 17 amino acids. V lost 1 base to trimming and J lost 0 bases, with 15 bases between them. This CDR3 is CASSPRFGQIMNTEAFF. The CDR3 region has the DNA TGTGCCAGCTCACCACGGTTTGGACAGATTATGAACACTGAAGCTTTCTTT.

The CDR3 region is CASSRIQGPSLSNQPQHF. The CDR3 coding sequence is TGTGCCAGCAGCCGAATACAGGGACCCTCATTGAGCAATCAGCCCCAGCATTTT. The V and J genes are TRBV4-2 and TRBJ1-5, with a possible D match to TRBD1 (6 bases). The germline V gene encodes CDR1 LGHNA and CDR2 YNFKEQ. Between the trimmed V and J ends, which lost 4 bases and 1 base, there was a span of 20 bases. The length of the CDR3 is 18 residues.

The sample holds a few counts of this clone. The rearrangement joins TRBV5-1 to TRBJ2-3; D is unclear. V gave up 0 bases and J gave up 4 bases, with 6 bases separating them. Germline V gene data show CDR1 as SGHRS and CDR2 as YFSETQ. CDR3 length: 13 residues. The CDR3 DNA is TGCGCCAGCAGCTTGGAACATTCAGATACGCAGTATTTT. Amino acid sequence: CASSLEHSDTQYF.

The rearrangement uses TRBV4-1 and TRBJ1-2, with D possibly matching TRBD1 (6 bases). The germline V gene encodes CDR1 MGHRA and CDR2 YSYEKL. V was shortened by 1 base and J by 9 bases, with 15 bases between the two germline ends. The CDR3 extends over 14 amino acids. In nucleotides, the CDR3 is TGCGCCAGCAGCCAAGTTGGGGGCCGGATCCGCTACACCTTC. Its protein is CASSQVGGRIRYTF.

The chain joins TRBV4-3 to TRBJ1-2; D gene uncertain. Germline assignment: CDR1 LGHNA and CDR2 YSLEER. V was shortened by 2 bases and J by 8 bases, with 15 bases between the two germline ends. This CDR3 contains 14 residues. The CDR3 nucleotides are TGCGCCAGCAGCCAATTATCCGGGAAGGAGGGCTACACCTTC. Protein product: CASSQLSGKEGYTF.

This sequence joins TRBV7-9 and TRBJ1-2; D call uncertain. This CDR3 has 12 residues. CDR1 and CDR2 (germline): SEHNR, FQNEAQ (reference sequence). Trimming pared 3 bases from V and 8 bases from J, leaving 10 bases between. For the CDR3, the DNA is TGTGCCAGCAGCTTGACTGCAATGGGCTACACCTTC. Protein sequence: CASSLTAMGYTF.

The rearrangement links TRBV2 to TRBJ1-5; 8 bases match TRBD1. The CDR3 extends over 13 amino acids. V dropped 10 bases and J dropped 1; count of bases not matched to a gene: 3. The V gene's germline CDR1 is SNHLY and CDR2 FYNNEI. CDR3 sequence (DNA): TGTGCCACGGGACAGGAGAGCAATCAGCCCCAGCATTTT. Translating gives CATGQESNQPQHF. Using reference TRBV2 and TRBJ1-5 for the parts outside the CDR3, the full variable domain is EPEVTQTPSHQVTQMGQEVILRCVPISNHLYFYWYRQILGQKVEFLVSFYNNEISEKSEIFDDQFSVERPDGSNFTLKIRSTKLEDSAMYFCATGQESNQPQHFGDGTRLSIL.

The chain carries TRBV23-1 and TRBJ2-2; a possible D gene is TRBD1 (6 bases). TRBV23-1 is treated as an ORF (open reading frame) with a function not yet certain. This CDR3 has 16 amino acids. Trimming took off 4 bases at V and 1 base at J, with 13 bases between the two ends. The CDR3 nucleotides are TGCGCCAGCAGTCGGCGGCAGGGGAGGAACACCGGGGAGCTGTTTTTT. Its protein is CASSRRQGRNTGELFF.